The present entry profiles one T cell receptor beta chain with its context. The CDR3 runs 15 residues. Germline loops: CDR1 SNHLY, CDR2 FYNNEI. The germline V and J ends were trimmed by 5 bases and 4 bases, with 15 bases remaining between them. This sample was included in a study of blood T cell repertoires in COVID-19. Study information: The United States, Italy and Spain were the sources of the acute and convalescent COVID-19 samples. PBMCs, B-cell-depleted T cells, or T cells were the source of the cDNA or gDNA that made up the material.

Methods used by the authors: Using reference gene primer amplification, nucleated cell counts were estimated. Sequenced by immunoSEQ multiplex PCR; TCRdb stores in-frame clones only, minus some. The DNA gave D and trimming, while V, J and clone size come from that table. The data hold roughly 99,000 clones, with 65% to 80% observed a single time. This TCR derives from a man in his 70s with acute or convalescent COVID-19. Sequencing was performed on peripheral blood. The rearrangement joins TRBV2 to TRBJ2-1; TRBD2 is a possible D gene (5 bases). The CDR3 DNA follows: TGTGCCAGCAGTCGTGGGGATCCGGGGTACAATGAGCAGTTCTTC. Amino acid sequence: CASSRGDPGYNEQFF.